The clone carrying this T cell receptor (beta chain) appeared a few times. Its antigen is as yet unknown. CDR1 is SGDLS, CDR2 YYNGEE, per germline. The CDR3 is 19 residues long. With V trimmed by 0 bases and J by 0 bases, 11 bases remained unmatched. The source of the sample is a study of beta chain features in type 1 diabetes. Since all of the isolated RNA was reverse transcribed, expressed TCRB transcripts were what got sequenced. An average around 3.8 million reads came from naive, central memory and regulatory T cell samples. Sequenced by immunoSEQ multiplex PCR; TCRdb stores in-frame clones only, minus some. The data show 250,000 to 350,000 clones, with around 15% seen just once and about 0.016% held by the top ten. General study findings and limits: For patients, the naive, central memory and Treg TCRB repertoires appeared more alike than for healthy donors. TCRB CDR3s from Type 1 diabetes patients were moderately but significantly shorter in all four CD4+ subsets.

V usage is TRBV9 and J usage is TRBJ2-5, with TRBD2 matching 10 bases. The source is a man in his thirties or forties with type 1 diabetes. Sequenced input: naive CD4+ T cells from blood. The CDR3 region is CASSVGTGTSASYQETQYF. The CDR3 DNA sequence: TGTGCCAGCAGCGTAGGGACCGGGACTAGCGCCTCGTACCAAGAGACCCAGTACTTC.